The subject of this entry is one T cell receptor beta chain. This record belongs to a study of T cell changes during pregnancy in multiple sclerosis. Germline V CDR1 and CDR2: SGHTA, FQGNSA. Trimming removed 2 bases at V and 3 bases at J, with 5 bases between. The length of the CDR3 is 12 residues. Sequencing was performed with immunoSEQ multiplex PCR; in TCRdb, only in-frame clones are kept and a portion is missing. Of some 40,000 clones in the sample, 93% are singletons; the top ten hold roughly 0.4%. The chain joins TRBV7-2 to TRBJ2-7; D is ambiguous. The source was CD4+ T cells from peripheral blood mononuclear cells, collected in the first trimester of pregnancy. The sequence derives from a female donor with multiple sclerosis, enrolled in a pregnancy study. In DNA, the CDR3 is TGTGCCAGCAGCTTATGGAGCTACGAGCAGTACTTC. This codes for CASSLWSYEQYF. Using reference TRBV7-2 and TRBJ2-7 for the parts outside the CDR3, the full variable domain is GAGVSQSPSNKVTEKGKDVELRCDPISGHTALYWYRQSLGQGLEFLIYFQGNSAPDKSGLPSDRFSAERTGGSVSTLTIQRTQQEDSAVYLCASSLWSYEQYFGPGTRLTVT.